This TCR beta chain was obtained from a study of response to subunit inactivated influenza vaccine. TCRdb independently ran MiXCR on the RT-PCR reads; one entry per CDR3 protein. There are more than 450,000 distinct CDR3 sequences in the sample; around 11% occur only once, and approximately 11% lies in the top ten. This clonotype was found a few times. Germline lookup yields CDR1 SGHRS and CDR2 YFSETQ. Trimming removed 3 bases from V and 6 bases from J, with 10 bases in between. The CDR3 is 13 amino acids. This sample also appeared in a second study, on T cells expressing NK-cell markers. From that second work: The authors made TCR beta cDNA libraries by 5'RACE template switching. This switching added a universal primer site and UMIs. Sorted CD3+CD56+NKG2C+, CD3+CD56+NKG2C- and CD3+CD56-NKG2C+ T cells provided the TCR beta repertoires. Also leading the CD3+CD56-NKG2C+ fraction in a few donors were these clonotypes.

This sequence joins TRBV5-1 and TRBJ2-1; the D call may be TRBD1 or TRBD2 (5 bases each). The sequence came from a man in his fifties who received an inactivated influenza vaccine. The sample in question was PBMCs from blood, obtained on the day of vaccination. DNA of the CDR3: TGCGCCAGCAGCTGGGGGACGTCCAATGAGCAGTTCTTC. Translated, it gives CASSWGTSNEQFF.